In its sample, the clone carrying this TCR beta chain was seen many times. Each CDR3 protein gets one entry after TCRdb re-called the 5' RACE reads with MiXCR. The sample carries more than 120,000 distinct CDR3 sequences, 6% recorded once. The data derive from a study of T-cell memory formation after mild COVID-19. For the study at large: Clusters of TCRs were largely donor specific.

The germline V gene encodes CDR1 MNHEY and CDR2 SMNVEV (reference sequence). There are 14 residues in the CDR3. Trimming cost V 8 bases and J 13 bases, with 21 bases left between them. Specimen: PBMCs or a T cell subset sorted from them (not recorded which). The TCR comes from an adult woman who had mild COVID-19 (a few samples of this study predate the infection). Cell type and time point are not known. The V and J genes are TRBV27 and TRBJ1-6, with a possible D match to TRBD1 (6 bases). Here the CDR3 reads CASGGAAGFFPLHF. In DNA, the CDR3 is TGTGCCAGCGGGGGGGCGGCAGGGTTTTTCCCCCTCCACTTT.